The 23 T cell receptor beta chains reported below all come from one sample, sequenced in a study of blood T cell repertoires in COVID-19. The table came from immunoSEQ multiplex PCR; TCRdb's copy has only in-frame clones and leaves some out. Among over 150,000 clones listed, roughly 86% were seen once. The sequencing sample was made of peripheral blood. Source of these receptors: a man aged 45-65 years with active or convalescent COVID-19.

The chain uses TRBV19 and TRBJ1-5, with 9 bases that match TRBD1. This CDR3 comprises 16 residues. J gave up 7 bases and V 4 bases, and 11 bases lay outside the gene matches. Germline loops: CDR1 LNHDA, CDR2 SQIVND (reference sequence). CDR3 sequence (DNA): TGTGCCAGTAGTACCCAGGACAGGGGAGGGAAGCAGCCCCAGCATTTT. The encoded protein is CASSTQDRGGKQPQHF.

The V call is TRBV27, the J call TRBJ1-6; tentatively, D is TRBD1 (6 bases). Trimming took 5 bases from V and 10 from J, leaving 18 bases between them. Per germline, CDR1 MNHEY and CDR2 SMNVEV (reference sequence). The CDR3 runs to 15 residues. The CDR3 here is CASSPTAGGHSPLHF. The CDR3 DNA reads as TGTGCCAGCAGTCCCACGGCGGGGGGGCACTCACCCCTCCACTTT.

V gene TRBV9 combines with J gene TRBJ2-3; D might be TRBD1 (5 bases). V gave up 0 bases and J gave up 2 bases, with 7 bases separating them. The CDR3 consists of 14 residues. The V gene's germline CDR1 is SGDLS and CDR2 YYNGEE. The CDR3 loop reads CASSVEGHTDTQYF. The CDR3 nucleotides read TGTGCCAGCAGCGTAGAGGGGCACACAGATACGCAGTATTTT. Together with reference TRBV9 and TRBJ2-3, the CDR3 gives the full variable domain: DSGVTQTPKHLITATGQRVTLRCSPRSGDLSVYWYQQSLDQGLQFLIQYYNGEERAKGNILERFSAQQFPDLHSELNLSSLELGDSALYFCASSVEGHTDTQYFGPGTRLTVL.

This chain joins TRBV9 and TRBJ1-6; D is ambiguous. This CDR3 is 14 amino acids long. Per the germline V gene, CDR1 is SGDLS and CDR2 is YYNGEE. V gave up 4 bases and J gave up 6 bases, with 11 bases separating them. CDR3 sequence: CASSRDTLNSPLHF. As DNA, the CDR3 is TGTGCCAGCAGCAGAGACACACTTAATTCACCCCTCCACTTT. The full variable domain, with the rest looked up from reference TRBV9 and TRBJ1-6, is DSGVTQTPKHLITATGQRVTLRCSPRSGDLSVYWYQQSLDQGLQFLIQYYNGEERAKGNILERFSAQQFPDLHSELNLSSLELGDSALYFCASSRDTLNSPLHFGNGTRLTVT.

The chain combines TRBV5-5 with TRBJ2-2; 9 bases line up with TRBD2. CDR1 is SGHKS, CDR2 YYEKEE, per germline (reference sequence). The CDR3 length is 17 residues. V trimming: 0 bases; J trimming: 5 bases; junction bases outside the gene matches: 8. The CDR3 region is CASSLVPGLAGTGELFF. The CDR3 DNA follows: TGTGCCAGCAGCTTGGTTCCGGGACTAGCTGGGACCGGGGAGCTGTTTTTT. Full variable domain (missing parts from reference TRBV5-5 and TRBJ2-2): DAGVTQSPTHLIKTRGQQVTLRCSPISGHKSVSWYQQVLGQGPQFIFQYYEKEERGRGNFPDRFSARQFPNYSSELNVNALLLGDSALYLCASSLVPGLAGTGELFFGEGSRLTVL.

The gene calls are TRBV24-1 and TRBJ2-1; 11 bases are a match to TRBD1. The ends lost 5 bases at V and 6 bases at J; junction bases unmatched: 14. Germline CDR1 and CDR2: KGHDR and SFDVKD. This CDR3 contains 18 residues. CDR3 nucleotides: TGTGCCACCAGTGCCCTTTGGGGCGGGACAGGGGGGGGCAATGAGCAGTTCTTC. Its protein is CATSALWGGTGGGNEQFF.

There are a few counts of this clone. The chain couples TRBV27 to TRBJ1-5, with 11 bases that match TRBD1. V shed 6 bases and J 7 bases; nucleotides not matched to a gene: 8. Germline lookup yields CDR1 MNHEY and CDR2 SMNVEV (reference sequence). The CDR3 runs 15 residues. The CDR3 region has the DNA TGTGCCAGCAGCCAGGGACAGGGGGTTGGACAGCCCCAGCATTTT. This gives the protein CASSQGQGVGQPQHF.

The count of this clone is one. The V call is TRBV24-1, the J call TRBJ2-3, with TRBD2 identical over 10 bases. Germline loops: CDR1 KGHDR, CDR2 SFDVKD. The CDR3 loop spans 17 amino acids. The ends lost 6 bases at V and 3 bases at J; junction bases unmatched: 11. CDR3 bases: TGTGCCACCAGTCGTAGCGGGAGGCCGGGAACAACAGATACGCAGTATTTT. Its protein is CATSRSGRPGTTDTQYF.

The chain recombines TRBV24-1 with TRBJ2-1; 11 bases fit TRBD2. With V trimmed by 2 bases and J by 3 bases, 2 bases remained unmatched. This CDR3 has 16 residues. Germline values: CDR1 KGHDR, CDR2 SFDVKD. In nucleotides, the CDR3 is TGTGCCACCAGTGATTCCACTAGCGGGAGCTACAATGAGCAGTTCTTC. Protein sequence: CATSDSTSGSYNEQFF.

This clone occurred once. V and J are TRBV5-5 and TRBJ1-1, with D uncertain. The CDR3 contains 15 residues. The V end was cut by 2 bases, the J end by 2 bases, with 13 bases between. Germline V gives CDR1 SGHKS, CDR2 YYEKEE (reference sequence). The CDR3 DNA sequence: TGTGCCAGCAGCTTATATCCGGTCCTTAACACTGAAGCTTTCTTT. Protein product: CASSLYPVLNTEAFF.

The chain carries TRBV13 and TRBJ1-1; 9 positions agree with TRBD1. Germline CDR1 PRHDT, CDR2 FYEKMQ (reference sequence). After removal of 6 bases from V and 6 bases from J, the junction contained 8 bases not matched to a gene. CDR3 length: 14 residues. CDR3 coding DNA: TGTGCCAGCAGGCGGACAGGGGAAGAGGCTGAAGCTTTCTTT. As protein: CASRRTGEEAEAFF.

This clone was seen only once. The chain combines TRBV6-5 with TRBJ1-1, with D perhaps TRBD1 (5 bases). CDR1 and CDR2 from the germline V gene are MNHEY and SVGAGI. The CDR3 contains 14 residues. Trimming removed 1 base at V and 8 bases at J, with 14 bases between. The CDR3: CASSYFRVGGEAFF. The CDR3 DNA follows: TGTGCCAGCAGTTACTTCAGGGTCGGTGGGGAAGCTTTCTTT.

The chain couples TRBV25-1 to TRBJ1-2; D perhaps matches TRBD1 (6 bases). Per germline, CDR1 MGHDK and CDR2 SYGVNS. This CDR3 spans 13 amino acids. V lost 2 bases and J 8 bases, leaving 12 bases between the germline ends. The CDR3 sequence is CASSESRGGGYTF. CDR3 DNA: TGTGCCAGCAGTGAAAGCCGGGGGGGCGGCTACACCTTC.

The V call is TRBV18, the J call TRBJ1-3; the D gene is possibly TRBD1 (6 bases). From germline, CDR1 is KGHSH and CDR2 LQKENI. This CDR3 comprises 18 residues. Trimming stripped 2 bases from V and 0 bases from J, with 17 bases between. The CDR3 sequence: CASSPRIRQVDSGNTIYF. The CDR3 DNA sequence: TGTGCCAGCTCACCAAGAATTCGACAGGTGGACTCTGGAAACACCATATATTTT.

CDR3 in amino acids: CASSHQGYEQYF. CDR3 DNA: TGTGCCAGCAGCCACCAGGGCTACGAGCAGTACTTC. The rearrangement uses TRBV3-1 (or the pseudogene TRBV3-2) and TRBJ2-7, with a possible D match to TRBD1 (5 bases). There are 12 residues in the CDR3. From germline, CDR1 is LGHDT and CDR2 YNNKEL (reference sequence). Trimming pared 3 bases from V and 3 bases from J, leaving 6 bases between.

The chain couples TRBV11-1 to TRBJ1-4; D is unresolved. The V end lost 5 bases, the J end lost 3 bases, and 10 bases lay between the germline ends. This CDR3 contains 14 residues. The germline V gene has CDR1 SGHAT and CDR2 FQDESV (reference sequence). The DNA for the CDR3 is TGTGCCAGCAGCGGTTTGGGAGCTAATGAAAAACTGTTTTTT. Translation: CASSGLGANEKLFF.

This sequence joins TRBV21-1 and TRBJ1-5; the tabulated D call, TRBD1, remains unverified against the DNA. TRBV21-1 is a recognized pseudogene. The CDR3 spans 16 residues. This CDR3 reads CASSTQRQSGNQPQHF. DNA for the CDR3: TGTGCCAGCAGCACCCAAAGACAGAGTGGCAATCAGCCCCAGCATTTT.

The rearrangement joins TRBV18 to TRBJ2-2, with D perhaps matching TRBD1 (6 bases). The germline gives CDR1 KGHSH, CDR2 LQKENI. The V and J ends lost 8 bases and 3 bases respectively, with 16 bases between them. CDR3 length: 15 residues. CDR3 residues: CASRPTGNDTGELFF. CDR3 sequence (DNA): TGTGCCAGCCGACCGACAGGCAACGACACCGGGGAGCTGTTTTTT. The full variable domain, rest sourced from reference TRBV18 and TRBJ2-2, is NAGVMQNPRHLVRRRGQEARLRCSPMKGHSHVYWYRQLPEEGLKFMVYLQKENIIDESGMPKERFSAEFPKEGPSILRIQQVVRGDSAAYFCASRPTGNDTGELFFGEGSRLTVL.

The V call is TRBV2, the J call TRBJ2-7, with D maybe TRBD2 (5 bases). The ends were cut back, 4 bases at V and 2 bases at J, with 12 bases in the middle. CDR3 size: 14 residues. The germline CDR1 and CDR2 sequences are SNHLY and FYNNEI. The CDR3 sequence: CASSGLGSTYEQYF. In DNA, the CDR3 is TGTGCCAGCAGTGGTCTAGGGAGTACCTACGAGCAGTACTTC.

The V call is TRBV5-4, the J call TRBJ2-7; 11 positions match TRBD1. The CDR3 has 15 amino acids. V dropped 1 base and J dropped 6; count of bases not matched to a gene: 6. Germline V gene data show CDR1 as SGHNT and CDR2 as YYREEE (reference sequence). The CDR3 region is CASSLPGQGVLEQYF. For the CDR3, the DNA is TGTGCCAGCAGCTTGCCGGGACAGGGGGTTCTCGAGCAGTACTTC.

V and J are TRBV6-5 and TRBJ2-1, with D tentatively TRBD1 (6 bases). The V end was cut by 5 bases, the J end by 4 bases, with 15 bases between. Germline values: CDR1 MNHEY, CDR2 SVGAGI. This CDR3 contains 15 residues. CDR3 in DNA: TGTGCCAGCAGTCCCCAGTCGGGACATTACAATGAGCAGTTCTTC. Protein sequence: CASSPQSGHYNEQFF.

V and J are TRBV7-2 and TRBJ1-2; D may be TRBD1 (6 bases). The CDR3 totals 14 residues. V dropped 5 bases and J dropped 0 bases, with 10 bases sitting between them. The V gene's germline CDR1 is SGHTA and CDR2 FQGNSA. DNA for the CDR3: TGTGCCAGCAGCCGGACAGTGGCTAACTATGGCTACACCTTC. Translation: CASSRTVANYGYTF. Complete variable domain (other parts from reference TRBV7-2 and TRBJ1-2): GAGVSQSPSNKVTEKGKDVELRCDPISGHTALYWYRQSLGQGLEFLIYFQGNSAPDKSGLPSDRFSAERTGGSVSTLTIQRTQQEDSAVYLCASSRTVANYGYTFGSGTRLTVV.

This chain uses TRBV18 with TRBJ2-7; a weak D match, TRBD1 (6 bases). Germline CDR1 KGHSH, CDR2 LQKENI. The germline V and J ends were trimmed by 6 bases and 2 bases, with 11 bases remaining between them. The CDR3 loop spans 13 amino acids. CDR3 in amino acids: CASSLDRAYEQYF. The CDR3 nucleotides read TGTGCCAGCTCCTTGGACAGAGCCTACGAGCAGTACTTC.